This TCR beta chain was recorded in a study of T cell clonotyping in hematopoietic cell transplantation. General study findings and limits: At the given depth, recipient repertoires were over 95% de novo clonotypes. Pathologically expanded recipient clonotypes increased progressively from day 30 to day 180 as diversity fell.

This clone was seen only once. Its antigen is unidentified. Profiled with immunoSEQ multiplex PCR; TCRdb holds only in-frame clones, not every one. The data hold roughly 38,000 clones, with roughly 88% observed a single time. The CDR3 sequence is 14 residues long. V was trimmed by 3 bases and J by 5 bases, leaving 10 bases between them. Germline lookup yields CDR1 MNHNS and CDR2 SASEGT. Material for sequencing was peripheral blood mononuclear cells. The TCR was taken from a woman between 35 and 50 years old in good health. Some clones in this sample may be carry-over from other donors' samples. The chain links TRBV6-1 to TRBJ2-2; D is unresolved. CDR3 region: CASSDEYETGELFF. The CDR3 DNA is TGTGCCAGCAGTGACGAATACGAGACCGGGGAGCTGTTTTTT.